This TCR beta chain derives from a study of cytomegalovirus exposure and HLA in healthy donors. The PCR was carried out with 60 Vbeta primers and 13 Jbeta primers. TCRdb's table, derived via immunoSEQ multiplex PCR, lists solely in-frame clones and lacks some. This sample has about 190,000 clones; about 81% occur once, and the top ten carry approximately 4.8%. Study findings and constraints: Some V segments (TRBV6-2 and TRBV6-3 among them) were excluded as indistinguishable. TCR beta sequences reportedly predicted the HLA-A and HLA-B alleles of most subjects accurately.

The CDR3 sequence is 15 residues long. Unmatched junction bases numbered 17, after V lost 7 bases and J lost 5 bases. In germline, CDR1 is SQVTM, CDR2 ANQGSEA. This clone was seen only a few times. The antigen is not known. J is TRBJ2-7 and V is TRBV29-1, with TRBD2 identical over 7 bases. The sequenced material came from PBMCs. The receptor's source is a man aged 25 to 40 in good health and CMV-seropositive. The CDR3 protein is CSAGRGGTLSHEQYF. The CDR3 nucleotides read TGCAGCGCCGGGCGGGGAGGGACTTTATCCCACGAGCAGTACTTC.